The present T cell receptor (beta chain) was sequenced within a study of T cells after yellow fever vaccination. Study details: Low-cell-number fractions were prepared with SMART-Seq v4 Ultra Low Input.

Study outcomes and limitations: Reappearance after the booster was observed for most primary-vaccination clones (more than 95% CD4, about 91% CD8).

This clonotype appeared many times. Its antigen is currently unknown. TCRdb ran MiXCR on the 5' RACE reads and lists one entry per CDR3 protein. Among approximately 93,000 distinct CDR3 sequences listed, approximately 5.5% were seen once. V was trimmed by 2 bases and J by 6 bases, leaving 9 bases between them. This CDR3 contains 13 residues. The germline V gene has CDR1 MNHEY and CDR2 SVGEGT. This sample comprised CD8+ T cells sorted from PBMCs, obtained 10 days after the yellow fever booster vaccination. The sequence derives from a man younger than 35 who received the YFV17D yellow fever vaccine. V usage is TRBV6-2 or TRBV6-3 and J usage is TRBJ2-3; TRBD2 might be the D (5 bases). Here the CDR3 reads CASSYPRGDTQYF. In nucleotides, the CDR3 is TGTGCCAGCAGTTACCCCCGCGGGGATACGCAGTATTTT.